A selection of T cell receptor beta chains follows, all from one sample in a study of blood T cells in healthy people across ages. TCRdb reprocessed the 5' RACE reads via MiXCR and lists one record per CDR3 protein. The sample includes about 1.1 million distinct CDR3 sequences, roughly two fifths of them seen just once. Sequencing used blood. The origin of the receptors is a man younger than 35 in good health. Each CDR3 is given with its conserved first and last residue. The D gene is left open where the match is weak. Only part of the rows carry a size: once, few, many, or a class if the clone is expanded.

v_call: TRBV7-2
clone_size: few
j_call: TRBJ1-6
d_call: -
cdr3_aa: CASSLVGENHNSPLHF
cdr3_nt: TGTGCCAGCAGCTTAGTGGGCGAAAATCATAATTCACCCCTCCACTTT

v_call: TRBV7-9
clone_size: -
j_call: TRBJ2-7
d_call: -
cdr3_aa: CASSHPATGTDSYEQYF
cdr3_nt: TGTGCCAGCAGCCACCCAGCCACCGGGACGGACTCCTACGAGCAGTACTTC

v_call: TRBV2
clone_size: -
j_call: TRBJ1-2
d_call: -
cdr3_aa: CASSAGNNYGYTF
cdr3_nt: TGTGCCAGCAGCGCAGGAAATAACTATGGCTACACCTTC

v_call: TRBV6-4
clone_size: -
j_call: TRBJ2-7
d_call: -
cdr3_aa: CASSDVAGIFYEQYF
cdr3_nt: TGTGCCAGCAGTGACGTGGCAGGGATTTTCTACGAGCAGTACTTC

v_call: TRBV27
clone_size: few
j_call: TRBJ1-2
d_call: -
cdr3_aa: CASSSIGQGANYGYTF
cdr3_nt: TGTGCCAGCAGCTCAATCGGGCAGGGTGCTAACTATGGCTACACCTTC

v_call: TRBV9
clone_size: -
j_call: TRBJ2-2
d_call: TRBD1
cdr3_aa: CASSEGDRGYGELFF
cdr3_nt: TGTGCCAGCAGCGAAGGGGACAGGGGGTACGGGGAGCTGTTTTTT

v_call: TRBV2
clone_size: few
j_call: TRBJ2-1
d_call: -
cdr3_aa: CASSDGRGTNEQFF
cdr3_nt: TGTGCCAGCAGTGACGGACGGGGTACCAATGAGCAGTTCTTC

v_call: TRBV5-1
clone_size: -
j_call: TRBJ2-3
d_call: -
cdr3_aa: CASSPGQSKGTQYF
cdr3_nt: TGCGCCAGCAGCCCAGGACAGTCTAAGGGTACGCAGTATTTT

v_call: TRBV25-1
clone_size: -
j_call: TRBJ2-3
d_call: -
cdr3_aa: CALRGEGGTDTQYF
cdr3_nt: TGTGCCCTGAGGGGCGAGGGGGGGACGGATACGCAGTATTTT

v_call: TRBV29-1
clone_size: few
j_call: TRBJ1-5
d_call: -
cdr3_aa: CSVEDVENQPQHF
cdr3_nt: TGCAGCGTTGAGGACGTCGAGAATCAGCCCCAGCATTTT

v_call: TRBV2
clone_size: -
j_call: TRBJ1-2
d_call: -
cdr3_aa: CASSAVDGDTYGYTF
cdr3_nt: TGTGCCAGCAGTGCGGTGGATGGGGACACCTATGGCTACACCTTC

v_call: TRBV4-1
clone_size: -
j_call: TRBJ2-4
d_call: -
cdr3_aa: CASSHLLRSGKNIQYF
cdr3_nt: TGCGCCAGCAGCCATCTACTCCGTTCAGGAAAAAACATTCAGTACTTC

v_call: TRBV20-1
clone_size: few
j_call: TRBJ1-1
d_call: TRBD1
cdr3_aa: CSAMGGGSAFF
cdr3_nt: TGCAGTGCTATGGGAGGGGGCTCAGCTTTCTTT